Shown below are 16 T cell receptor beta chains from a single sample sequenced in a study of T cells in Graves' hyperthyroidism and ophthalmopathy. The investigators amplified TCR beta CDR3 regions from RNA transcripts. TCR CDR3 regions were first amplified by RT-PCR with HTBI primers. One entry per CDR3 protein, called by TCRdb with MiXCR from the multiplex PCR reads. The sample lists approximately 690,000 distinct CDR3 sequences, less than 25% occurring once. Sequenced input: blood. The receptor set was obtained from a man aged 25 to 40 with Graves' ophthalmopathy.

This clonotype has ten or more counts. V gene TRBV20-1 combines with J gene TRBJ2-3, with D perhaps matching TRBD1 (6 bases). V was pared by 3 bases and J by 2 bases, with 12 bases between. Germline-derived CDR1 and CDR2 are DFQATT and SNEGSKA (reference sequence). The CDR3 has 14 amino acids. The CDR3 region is CSASRTAPTDTQYF. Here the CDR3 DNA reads TGCAGTGCTAGCCGGACAGCTCCCACAGATACGCAGTATTTT.

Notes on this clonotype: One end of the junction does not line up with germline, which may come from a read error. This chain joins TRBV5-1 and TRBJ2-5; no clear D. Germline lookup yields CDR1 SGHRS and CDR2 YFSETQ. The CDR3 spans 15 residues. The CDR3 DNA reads TGCGCCAGCAGCTTGGCGGGCCTTGGGCAAGGGACCCAGTACTTC. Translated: CASSLAGLGQGTQYF.

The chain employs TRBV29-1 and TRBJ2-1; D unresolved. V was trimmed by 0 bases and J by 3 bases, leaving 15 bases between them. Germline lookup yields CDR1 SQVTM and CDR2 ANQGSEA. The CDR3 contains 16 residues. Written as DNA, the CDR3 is TGCAGCGTTGAAGATTTTGCGGACCAACTCTACAATGAGCAGTTCTTC. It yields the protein CSVEDFADQLYNEQFF.

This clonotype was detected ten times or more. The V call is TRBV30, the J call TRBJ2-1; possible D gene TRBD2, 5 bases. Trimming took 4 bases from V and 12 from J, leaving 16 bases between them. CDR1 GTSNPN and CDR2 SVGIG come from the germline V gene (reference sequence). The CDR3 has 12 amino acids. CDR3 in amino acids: CAWNAGRLGQFF. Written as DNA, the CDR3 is TGTGCCTGGAACGCGGGCCGGCTCGGGCAGTTCTTC.

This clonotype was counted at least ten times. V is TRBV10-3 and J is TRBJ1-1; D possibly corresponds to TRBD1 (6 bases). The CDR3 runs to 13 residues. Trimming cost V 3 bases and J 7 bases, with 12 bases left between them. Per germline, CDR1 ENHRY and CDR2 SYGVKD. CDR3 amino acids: CAISDGGSREAFF. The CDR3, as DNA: TGTGCCATCAGTGATGGGGGCAGCCGTGAAGCTTTCTTT.

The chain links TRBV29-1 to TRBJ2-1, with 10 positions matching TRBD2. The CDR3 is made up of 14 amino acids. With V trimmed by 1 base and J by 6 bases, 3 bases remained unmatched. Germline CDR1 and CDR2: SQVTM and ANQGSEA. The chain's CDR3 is CSVEGLAGVNEQFF. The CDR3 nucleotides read TGCAGCGTTGAAGGTCTAGCGGGAGTCAATGAGCAGTTCTTC.

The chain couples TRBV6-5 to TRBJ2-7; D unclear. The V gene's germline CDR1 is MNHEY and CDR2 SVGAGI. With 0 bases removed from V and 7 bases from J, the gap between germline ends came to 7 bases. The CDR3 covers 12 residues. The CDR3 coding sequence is TGTGCCAGCAGTTACTCGGGGAAAGAGCAGTACTTC. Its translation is CASSYSGKEQYF.

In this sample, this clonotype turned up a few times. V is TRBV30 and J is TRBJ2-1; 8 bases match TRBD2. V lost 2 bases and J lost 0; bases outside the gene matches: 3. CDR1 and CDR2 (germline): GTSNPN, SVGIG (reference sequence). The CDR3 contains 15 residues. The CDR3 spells CAWSRLASSYNEQFF. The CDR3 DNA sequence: TGTGCCTGGAGTAGACTAGCGAGCTCCTACAATGAGCAGTTCTTC.

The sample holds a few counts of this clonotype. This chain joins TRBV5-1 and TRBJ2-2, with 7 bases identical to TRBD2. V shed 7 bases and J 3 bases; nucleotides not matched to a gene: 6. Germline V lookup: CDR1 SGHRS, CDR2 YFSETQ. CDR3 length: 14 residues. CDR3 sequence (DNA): TGCGCCAGCCACCCGGGGGGTGACACCGGGGAGCTGTTTTTT. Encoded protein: CASHPGGDTGELFF.

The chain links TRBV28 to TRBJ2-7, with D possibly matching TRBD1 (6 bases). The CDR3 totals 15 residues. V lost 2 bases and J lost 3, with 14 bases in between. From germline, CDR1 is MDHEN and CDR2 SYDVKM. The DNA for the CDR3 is TGTGCCAGCAGTTTAAATAGGGACATGGACTACGAGCAGTACTTC. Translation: CASSLNRDMDYEQYF.

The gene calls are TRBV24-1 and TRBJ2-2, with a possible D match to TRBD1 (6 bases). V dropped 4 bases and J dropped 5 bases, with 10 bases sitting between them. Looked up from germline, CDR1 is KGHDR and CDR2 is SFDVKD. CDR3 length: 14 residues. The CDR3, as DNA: TGTGCCACCAGTGACTCCAGGGGTACCGGGGAGCTGTTTTTT. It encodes CATSDSRGTGELFF.

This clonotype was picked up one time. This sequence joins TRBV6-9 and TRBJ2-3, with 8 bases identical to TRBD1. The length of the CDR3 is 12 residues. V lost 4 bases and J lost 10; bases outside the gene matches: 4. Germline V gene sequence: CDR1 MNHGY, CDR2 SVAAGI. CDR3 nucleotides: TGTGCCAGCAGTTCAGGGGGCGTTTCGCAGTATTTT. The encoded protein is CASSSGGVSQYF.

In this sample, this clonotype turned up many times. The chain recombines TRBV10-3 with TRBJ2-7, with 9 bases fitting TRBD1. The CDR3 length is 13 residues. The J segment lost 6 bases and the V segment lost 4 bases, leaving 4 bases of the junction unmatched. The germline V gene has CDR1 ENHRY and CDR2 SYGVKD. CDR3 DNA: TGTGCCATCAGTGGGGGACAGGGTGTCGAGCAGTACTTC. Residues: CAISGGQGVEQYF.

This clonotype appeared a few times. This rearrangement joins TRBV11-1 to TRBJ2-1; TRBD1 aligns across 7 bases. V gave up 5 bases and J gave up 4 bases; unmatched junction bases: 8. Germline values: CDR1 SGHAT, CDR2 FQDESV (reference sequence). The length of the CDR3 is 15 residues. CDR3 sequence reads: CASSVRGGFYNEQFF. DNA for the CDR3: TGTGCCAGCAGCGTTCGAGGGGGCTTTTACAATGAGCAGTTCTTC.

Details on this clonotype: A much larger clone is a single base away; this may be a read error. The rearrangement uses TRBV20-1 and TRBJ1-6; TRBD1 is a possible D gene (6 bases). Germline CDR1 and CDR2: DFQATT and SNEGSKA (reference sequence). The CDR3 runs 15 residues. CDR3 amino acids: CSARDRGRGGSPPHF. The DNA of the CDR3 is TGCAGTGCTAGAGATCGAGGCAGGGGAGGCTCACCCCCCCACTTT.

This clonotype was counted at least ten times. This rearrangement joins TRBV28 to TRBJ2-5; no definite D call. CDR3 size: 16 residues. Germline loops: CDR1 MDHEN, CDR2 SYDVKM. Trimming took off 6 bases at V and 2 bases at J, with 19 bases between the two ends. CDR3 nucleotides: TGTGCCAGCAGCTTCCCACCTTACATGGAGCAAGAGACCCAGTACTTC. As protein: CASSFPPYMEQETQYF.